What follows are 28 T cell receptor beta chains derived from one specimen sequenced in a study of blood T cell repertoires in COVID-19. TCRdb keeps only in-frame clones here, not all; method: immunoSEQ multiplex PCR. The table has about 40,000 clones, 75% to 95% seen once. Sequences were obtained from peripheral blood. These receptors were collected from a woman aged 80 or over with acute or convalescent COVID-19.

Details on this clone: A junction boundary mismatches the germline segment, possibly from a read error. J is TRBJ2-1 and V is TRBV7-4; maybe TRBD1 (5 bases). Germline V gene data show CDR1 as SGHVT and CDR2 as SQSDAQ. The CDR3 loop spans 13 amino acids. The CDR3 sequence is CASSFHCQWGILF. The DNA for the CDR3 is TGTGCCAGCAGCTTCCACTGTCAATGGGGCATACTCTTC.

The chain is built from TRBV9 and TRBJ1-1; 11 nucleotides align to TRBD1. Germline trimming cut 0 bases from V and 3 bases from J; bases unmatched to any gene: 10. CDR1 and CDR2 from the germline V gene are SGDLS and YYNGEE. The CDR3 has 18 residues. CDR3 residues: CASSVVPPGQGGHTEAFF. DNA of the CDR3: TGTGCCAGCAGCGTAGTGCCCCCGGGACAGGGGGGGCACACTGAAGCTTTCTTT.

The chain carries TRBV7-8 and TRBJ2-7, with TRBD1 matching over 7 bases. CDR1 and CDR2 from the germline V gene are SGHVS and FQNEAQ. The CDR3 has 15 amino acids. The V and J ends lost 0 bases and 5 bases, in that order; junction bases with no gene match: 7. CDR3 sequence: CASSLAATGIDEQYF. In DNA form, the CDR3 reads TGTGCCAGCAGCTTAGCCGCGACAGGGATCGACGAGCAGTACTTC.

The rearrangement joins TRBV3-1 (or the pseudogene TRBV3-2) to TRBJ2-1; possible D gene TRBD2, 7 bases. Trimming cost V 4 bases and J 2 bases, with 12 bases left between them. Germline CDR1 reads LGHDT; CDR2 reads YNNKEL (reference sequence). The CDR3 loop spans 15 amino acids. CDR3 region: CASSRKGGAYNEQFF. CDR3 nucleotide sequence: TGTGCCAGCAGCCGGAAGGGGGGGGCCTACAATGAGCAGTTCTTC.

The rearrangement links TRBV5-1 to TRBJ2-3, with D possibly TRBD2 on 6 matching bases. Trimming took off 0 bases at V and 4 bases at J, with 12 bases between the two ends. Germline CDR1 is SGHRS and CDR2 is YFSETQ. The CDR3 totals 15 residues. This CDR3 is CASSLGLVASDTQYF. DNA for the CDR3: TGCGCCAGCAGCTTGGGACTAGTGGCCTCAGATACGCAGTATTTT.

The CDR3 region is CATETGGLGAEQYF. The CDR3, as DNA: TGTGCCACCGAAACAGGGGGCCTCGGGGCCGAGCAGTACTTC. This chain connects TRBV6-5 to TRBJ2-7; the match to TRBD1 covers 9 bases. CDR3 size: 14 residues. The germline gives CDR1 MNHEY, CDR2 SVGAGI. V lost 10 bases and J lost 6; bases outside the gene matches: 13.

This sequence joins TRBV7-2 and TRBJ2-7; weak D call: TRBD1 (5 bases). CDR3 length: 14 amino acids. Trimming stripped 1 base from V and 1 base from J, with 8 bases between. The germline CDR1 and CDR2 sequences are SGHTA and FQGNSA. CDR3 residues: CASSLVQGSYEQYF. CDR3 nucleotides: TGTGCCAGCAGCTTAGTTCAGGGTTCCTACGAGCAGTACTTC.

V and J are TRBV3-1 (or the pseudogene TRBV3-2) and TRBJ2-7; D perhaps matches TRBD1 (5 bases). Trimming pared 5 bases from V and 6 bases from J, leaving 20 bases between. The CDR3 runs to 15 residues. The germline CDR1 and CDR2 sequences are LGHDT and YNNKEL (reference sequence). CDR3 in amino acids: CASSFLGAGLIEQYF. The CDR3 bases are TGTGCCAGCAGCTTCCTTGGGGCCGGATTAATCGAGCAGTACTTC.

This clone was picked up one time. The chain has TRBV19 and TRBJ2-7; 13 positions agree with TRBD2. The V and J ends lost 4 bases and 3 bases, in that order; junction bases with no gene match: 3. CDR1 and CDR2 (germline): LNHDA, SQIVND (reference sequence). The CDR3 runs to 15 residues. CDR3 DNA sequence: TGTGCCAGTAGTAACGGACTAGCGGGGGTCTACGAGCAGTACTTC. It translates to CASSNGLAGVYEQYF.

The gene calls are TRBV7-9 and TRBJ1-3; D is ambiguous. Between the trimmed V and J ends, which lost 5 bases and 2 bases, there was a span of 10 bases. This CDR3 is built from 14 residues. Germline V lookup: CDR1 SEHNR, CDR2 FQNEAQ (reference sequence). CDR3 region: CASSPLGPGNTIYF. CDR3 sequence (DNA): TGTGCCAGCAGCCCTCTCGGTCCTGGAAACACCATATATTTT.

The chain links TRBV5-1 to TRBJ1-6; TRBD1 agrees at 7 bases. The CDR3 runs to 13 residues. With V trimmed by 4 bases and J by 7 bases, 2 bases remained unmatched. CDR1 is SGHRS and CDR2 is YFSETQ in the germline V gene. CDR3 protein: CASSLGQNSPLHF. The CDR3 region has the DNA TGCGCCAGCAGCCTGGGACAGAATTCACCCCTCCACTTT.

The chain couples TRBV6-5 to TRBJ2-5, with D tentatively TRBD1 (6 bases). V was cut by 0 bases and J by 5 bases, with 13 bases left in between. This CDR3 has 15 amino acids. Germline V lookup: CDR1 MNHEY, CDR2 SVGAGI. Here the CDR3 reads CASSYSSGATETQYF. CDR3 nucleotides: TGTGCCAGCAGTTACTCGTCAGGGGCCACGGAGACCCAGTACTTC.

The chain is built from TRBV19 and TRBJ1-2, with D unresolved. The ends were cut back, 3 bases at V and 2 bases at J, with 7 bases in the middle. The length of the CDR3 is 13 residues. Germline CDR1 LNHDA, CDR2 SQIVND (reference sequence). Written as DNA, the CDR3 is TGTGCCAGTAGTATCTCCGCGAACTATGGCTACACCTTC. This codes for CASSISANYGYTF.

The rearrangement links TRBV20-1 to TRBJ2-4; TRBD1 aligns across 11 bases. With V trimmed by 3 bases and J by 6 bases, 4 bases remained unmatched. This CDR3 has 14 residues. Per the germline V gene, CDR1 is DFQATT and CDR2 is SNEGSKA (reference sequence). The CDR3 reads CSASRGQGGNIQYF. CDR3 nucleotides: TGCAGTGCTAGTAGGGGACAGGGGGGAAACATTCAGTACTTC.

The rearrangement links TRBV2 to TRBJ1-4; D unclear. Germline loops: CDR1 SNHLY, CDR2 FYNNEI. The CDR3 is 13 amino acids. Trimming cost V 4 bases and J 6 bases, with 9 bases left between them. CDR3 sequence: CASSGGFDEKLFF. The CDR3, as DNA: TGTGCCAGCAGTGGAGGGTTCGATGAAAAACTGTTTTTT.

The V call is TRBV11-2, the J call TRBJ2-5; TRBD1 matches at 8 bases. CDR1 is SGHAT and CDR2 is FQNNGV in the germline V gene. The length of the CDR3 is 14 residues. Germline trimming cut 3 bases from V and 5 bases from J; bases unmatched to any gene: 5. CDR3 residues: CASSFSGGGETQYF. In DNA, the CDR3 is TGTGCCAGCAGCTTTTCAGGGGGCGGTGAGACCCAGTACTTC.

Here the CDR3 reads CSASRQVAGNTIYF. The CDR3, as DNA: TGCAGTGCTAGTAGACAGGTAGCTGGAAACACCATATATTTT. The V call is TRBV20-1, the J call TRBJ1-3, with TRBD1 as a possible D gene (6 bases). CDR1 is DFQATT and CDR2 is SNEGSKA in the germline V gene (reference sequence). The CDR3 loop spans 14 amino acids. Between the trimmed V and J ends, which lost 3 bases and 2 bases, there was a span of 11 bases.

The chain joins TRBV5-1 to TRBJ2-7, with a tentative D call TRBD1 (6 bases). The V and J ends lost 4 bases and 2 bases respectively, with 16 bases between them. The length of the CDR3 is 15 residues. The germline gives CDR1 SGHRS, CDR2 YFSETQ. The CDR3 sequence is CASSPGQTKPYEQYF. DNA of the CDR3: TGCGCCAGCAGCCCTGGACAGACGAAGCCCTACGAGCAGTACTTC.

This chain connects TRBV5-1 to TRBJ1-6; tentatively, D is TRBD1 (5 bases). CDR1 and CDR2 (germline): SGHRS, YFSETQ. The CDR3 totals 13 residues. The V end lost 5 bases, the J end lost 10 bases, and 13 bases lay between the germline ends. CDR3 in amino acids: CASRSDTSSPLHF. CDR3 DNA: TGCGCCAGCAGATCGGACACGAGCTCACCCCTCCACTTT.

This chain joins TRBV5-1 and TRBJ2-1, with TRBD2 matching 13 bases. V was clipped by 4 bases and J by 6 bases; unmatched bases: 4. The V gene's germline CDR1 is SGHRS and CDR2 YFSETQ. The length of the CDR3 is 15 residues. CDR3 sequence reads: CASSPLAGGPNEQFF. CDR3 DNA: TGCGCCAGCAGCCCACTAGCGGGGGGGCCCAATGAGCAGTTCTTC.

V and J are TRBV7-3 and TRBJ2-3; 9 bases fit TRBD1. V shed 5 bases, J shed 4 bases, and the junction held 4 bases outside the gene matches. There are 14 residues in the CDR3. CDR1 is SGHTA and CDR2 is FQGTGA in the germline V gene. CDR3 in DNA: TGTGCCAGCAGCCGGGACAGGGTCCCAGATACGCAGTATTTT. Translation: CASSRDRVPDTQYF.

This chain connects TRBV12-5 to TRBJ2-1; 8 positions match TRBD2. The CDR3 extends over 16 amino acids. Per the germline V gene, CDR1 is LGHNT and CDR2 is FRNRAP. Trimming at V came to 0 bases and at J to 3 bases, leaving 4 bases not matched to a gene. CDR3 coding DNA: TGTGCTAGTGGTTTGGTACTAGCGGCTCACTACAATGAGCAGTTCTTC. Its protein is CASGLVLAAHYNEQFF.

The CDR3 DNA follows: TGCGCCAGCAGCCTATCCGGGAGCTCCTACGAGCAGTACTTC. It specifies CASSLSGSSYEQYF. The chain links TRBV5-1 to TRBJ2-7; the D gene is possibly TRBD2 (6 bases). The germline CDR1 and CDR2 sequences are SGHRS and YFSETQ. The germline V and J ends were trimmed by 4 bases and 0 bases, with 11 bases remaining between them. CDR3 length: 14 amino acids. The whole variable domain, filled in from reference TRBV5-1 and TRBJ2-7, reads KAGVTQTPRYLIKTRGQQVTLSCSPISGHRSVSWYQQTPGQGLQFLFEYFSETQRNKGNFPGRFSGRQFSNSRSEMNVSTLELGDSALYLCASSLSGSSYEQYFGPGTRLTVT.

The rearrangement links TRBV29-1 to TRBJ2-5, with TRBD1 matching over 7 bases. This CDR3 spans 12 amino acids. The V segment lost 3 bases and the J segment 5 bases; nucleotides outside the gene matches: 3. Germline V gene sequence: CDR1 SQVTM, CDR2 ANQGSEA. CDR3 bases: TGCAGCGTTGATAGGGGGCAGGAGACCCAGTACTTC. It specifies CSVDRGQETQYF.

The chain couples TRBV18 to TRBJ1-2; D gene uncertain. The CDR3 covers 15 residues. V gave up 2 bases and J gave up 5 bases, with 15 bases separating them. CDR1 and CDR2 from the germline V gene are KGHSH and LQKENI. The CDR3 coding sequence is TGTGCCAGCTCACCATTGGCCATACCCGGGTATGGCTACACCTTC. This translates into CASSPLAIPGYGYTF.

The chain uses TRBV6-2 or TRBV6-3 and TRBJ2-3; 7 bases map to TRBD2. Germline CDR1 and CDR2: MNHEY and SVGEGT. J was trimmed by 1 base and V by 6 bases; bases with no gene match: 7. The CDR3 consists of 15 residues. The CDR3 here is CASSQPRGGTDTQYF. CDR3 sequence (DNA): TGTGCCAGCAGCCAACCACGGGGGGGCACAGATACGCAGTATTTT.

This CDR3 is CASSQDHRGQGYEQYF. CDR3 coding DNA: TGCGCCAGCAGCCAAGACCACCGGGGACAGGGCTACGAGCAGTACTTC. V is TRBV4-1 and J is TRBJ2-7, with 9 bases that match TRBD1. J was trimmed by 3 bases and V by 0 bases; bases with no gene match: 6. CDR1 is MGHRA and CDR2 is YSYEKL in the germline V gene. The CDR3 length is 16 residues.

The genes are TRBV6-6 and TRBJ2-5; 9 bases match TRBD2. From germline, CDR1 is MNHNY and CDR2 SVGAGI (reference sequence). V lost 0 bases to trimming and J lost 4 bases; unmatched junction nucleotides: 6. The CDR3 is 16 amino acids. The DNA for the CDR3 is TGTGCCAGCAGTTACTCGAGGCGGGGGGGCCGAGAGACCCAGTACTTC. This codes for CASSYSRRGGRETQYF.